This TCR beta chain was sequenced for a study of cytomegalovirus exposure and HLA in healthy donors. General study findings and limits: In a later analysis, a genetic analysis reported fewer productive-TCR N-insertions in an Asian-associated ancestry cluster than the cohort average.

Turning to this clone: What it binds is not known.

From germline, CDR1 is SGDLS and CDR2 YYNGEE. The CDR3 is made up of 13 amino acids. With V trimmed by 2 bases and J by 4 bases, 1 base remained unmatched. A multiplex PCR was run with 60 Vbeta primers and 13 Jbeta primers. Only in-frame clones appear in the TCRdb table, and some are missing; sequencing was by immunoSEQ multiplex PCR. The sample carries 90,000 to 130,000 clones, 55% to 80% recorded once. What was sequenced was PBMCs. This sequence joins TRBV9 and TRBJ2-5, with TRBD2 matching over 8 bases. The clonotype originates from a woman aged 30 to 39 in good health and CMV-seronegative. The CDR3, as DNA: TGTGCCAGCAGCGTGAGCGGGGGAGAGACCCAGTACTTC. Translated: CASSVSGGETQYF.